The 18 T cell receptor beta chains below come from one sample, sequenced in a study of CD8 T cells in Susac syndrome. When the RNA was reverse transcribed, random hexamers were used with an input of about 0.5 to 1 ug. TCRdb re-called the immunoSEQ multiplex PCR reads with MiXCR, one entry per CDR3 protein. In the table there are approximately 170,000 distinct CDR3 sequences, just under 95% of which are singletons. Material for sequencing was CD4+ T cells from PBMCs. The receptors here all came from a human donor in good health.

This rearrangement joins TRBV2 to TRBJ2-3; D uncertain. The germline CDR1 and CDR2 sequences are SNHLY and FYNNEI. V lost 6 bases, J lost 2 bases, and 9 bases lay in between. This CDR3 region has 13 residues. CDR3 in amino acids: CASRSYTTDTQYF. The DNA for the CDR3 is TGTGCCAGCAGAAGCTACACCACAGATACGCAGTATTTT.

This clonotype came up once. The rearrangement uses TRBV12-3 or TRBV12-4 and TRBJ2-7, with 7 bases identical to TRBD1. V gave up 8 bases and J gave up 2 bases; unmatched junction bases: 3. The CDR3 has 12 amino acids. CDR3 amino acids: CASRQGPYEQYF. The CDR3 DNA reads as TGTGCCAGCCGACAGGGACCCTACGAGCAGTACTTC.

This clonotype has only one observation. The chain recombines TRBV3-1 with TRBJ1-1; D perhaps matches TRBD1 (5 bases). The CDR3 spans 14 residues. Germline CDR1 is LGHDT and CDR2 is YNNKEL (reference sequence). The V gene lost 0 bases and the J gene lost 10 bases, with 15 bases spanning the gap. The CDR3 is CASSQDGRDRRAFF. DNA for the CDR3: TGTGCCAGCAGCCAAGACGGCAGGGACCGGCGAGCTTTCTTT.

V usage is TRBV29-1 and J usage is TRBJ1-1, with D possibly TRBD1 on 6 matching bases. This CDR3 is 12 amino acids long. V was cut by 4 bases and J by 3 bases, with 9 bases left in between. CDR1 and CDR2 (germline): SQVTM, ANQGSEA. CDR3 coding DNA: TGCAGCGTTGGACAGGACTACACTGAAGCTTTCTTT. Its protein is CSVGQDYTEAFF.

The chain links TRBV20-1 to TRBJ2-1, with TRBD2 identical over 10 bases. The V segment lost 0 bases and the J segment 1 base; nucleotides outside the gene matches: 3. This CDR3 is built from 16 residues. The germline CDR1 and CDR2 sequences are DFQATT and SNEGSKA (reference sequence). The CDR3 coding sequence is TGCAGTGCTAGAGACCAACTAGCGGGGTCCTACAATGAGCAGTTCTTC. Translation gives CSARDQLAGSYNEQFF.

This clonotype occurred once. The chain carries TRBV5-1 and TRBJ2-7; perhaps TRBD1 as D (6 bases). The CDR3 has 17 residues. Germline assignment: CDR1 SGHRS and CDR2 YFSETQ. Trimming stripped 3 bases from V and 0 bases from J, with 19 bases between. The CDR3 region is CASSSPGTNIGSYEQYF. CDR3 DNA: TGCGCCAGCAGCTCCCCCGGGACAAATATCGGCTCCTACGAGCAGTACTTC.

The V call is TRBV2, the J call TRBJ2-5, with D possibly being TRBD2 (6 bases). The CDR3 sequence is 15 residues long. The V gene's germline CDR1 is SNHLY and CDR2 FYNNEI. V lost 8 bases to trimming and J lost 0 bases, with 16 bases between them. CDR3 sequence reads: CASVRGLTYQETQYF. The CDR3 coding sequence is TGTGCCAGCGTGCGGGGACTTACGTACCAAGAGACCCAGTACTTC.

The rearrangement links TRBV12-3 or TRBV12-4 to TRBJ1-1; D is undetermined. V lost 3 bases to trimming and J lost 5 bases, with 16 bases between them. The CDR3 covers 15 residues. In DNA form, the CDR3 reads TGTGCCAGCAGTTTTTTCCCTCACTCGGGGACTGAAGCTTTCTTT. Its protein product is CASSFFPHSGTEAFF.

This sequence joins TRBV29-1 and TRBJ1-2, with D perhaps TRBD1 (5 bases). The CDR3 runs to 13 residues. Germline loops: CDR1 SQVTM, CDR2 ANQGSEA. V was clipped by 6 bases and J by 8 bases, with 19 bases between them. CDR3 residues: CSVPNHRGEGYTF. The CDR3 bases are TGCAGCGTCCCCAACCACCGAGGGGAGGGCTACACCTTC.

This clonotype showed up just once. This chain links TRBV7-9 with TRBJ1-2; D gene ambiguous. Trimming cost V 4 bases and J 3 bases, with 6 bases left between them. The CDR3 runs to 12 residues. CDR1 SEHNR and CDR2 FQNEAQ come from the germline V gene (reference sequence). The CDR3 nucleotides read TGTGCCAGCAGCTACGGCCACTATGGCTACACCTTC. Translation gives CASSYGHYGYTF.

The J gene is TRBJ2-1, the V gene TRBV7-2; TRBD2 matches at 14 bases. CDR3 length equals 16 residues. Germline loops: CDR1 SGHTA, CDR2 FQGNSA. The trim removed 5 bases at V and 7 bases at J, leaving 7 bases unmatched. The CDR3, as DNA: TGTGCCAGCAGCCCCCGACTAGCGGGGGGGACGAATGAGCAGTTCTTC. This sequence encodes CASSPRLAGGTNEQFF.

The rearrangement links TRBV15 to TRBJ1-1; 7 bases are shared with TRBD1. Germline lookup yields CDR1 LNHNV and CDR2 YYDKDF (reference sequence). The CDR3 consists of 14 residues. Germline trimming cut 3 bases from V and 1 base from J; bases unmatched to any gene: 2. Here the CDR3 reads CATSSRTGNTEAFF. The DNA of the CDR3 is TGTGCCACCAGCAGCCGGACAGGGAACACTGAAGCTTTCTTT. The full variable domain, with the rest looked up from reference TRBV15 and TRBJ1-1, is DAMVIQNPRYQVTQFGKPVTLSCSQTLNHNVMYWYQQKSSQAPKLLFHYYDKDFNNEADTPDNFQSRRPNTSFCFLDIRSPGLGDTAMYLCATSSRTGNTEAFFGQGTRLTVV.

The chain employs TRBV3-1 and TRBJ2-1, with 8 bases aligning to TRBD2. There are 18 residues in the CDR3. Germline lookup yields CDR1 LGHDT and CDR2 YNNKEL (reference sequence). The V segment lost 2 bases and the J segment 0 bases; nucleotides outside the gene matches: 9. The DNA for the CDR3 is TGTGCCAGCAGCCAACATAGACTAGCGTTTAGCTCCTACAATGAGCAGTTCTTC. Protein product: CASSQHRLAFSSYNEQFF.

The rearrangement links TRBV19 to TRBJ1-1, with a tentative D call TRBD1 (6 bases). The CDR3 contains 16 residues. Germline-derived CDR1 and CDR2 are LNHDA and SQIVND (reference sequence). V shed 9 bases and J shed 5 bases, with 25 bases lying between them. CDR3 in amino acids: CASPPSGAAVWTEAFF. The DNA of the CDR3 is TGTGCCAGCCCTCCCTCAGGGGCCGCCGTTTGGACTGAAGCTTTCTTT.

The count of this clonotype is one. The CDR3 reads CSARAGTGPTDTQYF. The CDR3 bases are TGCAGTGCTAGAGCCGGGACAGGGCCCACAGATACGCAGTATTTT. The chain links TRBV20-1 to TRBJ2-3, with TRBD1 matching 9 bases. The CDR3 is made up of 15 amino acids. Trimming removed 1 base from V and 2 bases from J; junction bases left unmatched: 4. Germline V gives CDR1 DFQATT, CDR2 SNEGSKA (reference sequence).

This clonotype was counted once. V usage is TRBV29-1 and J usage is TRBJ2-4; 8 nucleotides agree with TRBD1. The junction had 5 bases not matched to a gene; V was cut back by 4 bases and J by 0 bases. The germline CDR1 and CDR2 sequences are SQVTM and ANQGSEA. This CDR3 is 15 amino acids long. In DNA form, the CDR3 reads TGCAGCGTTGCCGGACAGGGCCTAGCCAAAAACATTCAGTACTTC. Its translation: CSVAGQGLAKNIQYF.

This chain connects TRBV29-1 to TRBJ2-5; 8 nucleotides line up with TRBD1. The CDR3 loop spans 12 amino acids. Germline values: CDR1 SQVTM, CDR2 ANQGSEA. Trimming removed 7 bases from V and 3 bases from J; junction bases left unmatched: 4. Written as DNA, the CDR3 is TGCAGCGCCTCACAGGGGGAAGAGACCCAGTACTTC. This codes for CSASQGEETQYF.

V usage is TRBV29-1 and J usage is TRBJ2-2, with 7 bases fitting TRBD1. V dropped 7 bases and J dropped 5; count of bases not matched to a gene: 16. Germline assignment: CDR1 SQVTM and CDR2 ANQGSEA. CDR3 length: 16 amino acids. The CDR3 sequence: CSAKGRTGQLTGELFF. As DNA, the CDR3 is TGCAGCGCTAAAGGGCGTACGGGACAGCTAACCGGGGAGCTGTTTTTT.